This passage covers 26 T cell receptor beta chains from one sample sequenced in a study of post-analysis software for immune sequencing data. Study observations and caveats: Patients showed TRBV5-6, TRBV5-1 and TRBV20-1 among roughly five TRBV segments more frequent than in controls.

Prepared TCR beta cDNA libraries contained unique molecular identifiers. TCRdb called the PCR reads again in MiXCR, with one record for every CDR3 protein. The data hold hundreds of thousands of distinct CDR3 sequences, with just under 30% observed a single time. For these TCRs, the target antigens are not known. Sequencing was performed on blood. The receptors derive from a girl aged 10-17 years with multiple sclerosis.

This clonotype has a handful of counts. The rearrangement uses TRBV6-6 and TRBJ1-2; D is ambiguous. V lost 2 bases and J 3 bases, leaving 7 bases between the germline ends. The length of the CDR3 is 13 residues. Germline loops: CDR1 MNHNY, CDR2 SVGAGI (reference sequence). The CDR3 spells CASSYAADYGYTF. DNA for the CDR3: TGTGCCAGCAGTTACGCGGCAGACTATGGCTACACCTTC.

The chain combines TRBV4-2 with TRBJ2-1; perhaps TRBD1 as D (6 bases). The CDR3 covers 16 residues. V shed 3 bases and J shed 4 bases, with 16 bases lying between them. The germline CDR1 and CDR2 sequences are LGHNA and YNFKEQ. This CDR3 reads CASSQSTGTPYNEQFF. CDR3 sequence (DNA): TGTGCCAGCAGCCAGTCTACCGGGACACCTTACAATGAGCAGTTCTTC.

This chain connects TRBV20-1 to TRBJ2-5; D gene unclear. The ends were cut back, 3 bases at V and 5 bases at J, with 10 bases in the middle. Germline CDR1 DFQATT, CDR2 SNEGSKA (reference sequence). The CDR3 loop spans 12 amino acids. CDR3 sequence: CSASDQRETQYF. CDR3 bases: TGCAGTGCTAGCGATCAACGGGAGACCCAGTACTTC.

The chain couples TRBV3-1 to TRBJ2-5; 12 bases align to TRBD2. Matching the DNA end better, TRBJ2-7 makes the J call doubtful. The CDR3 contains 15 residues. The germline CDR1 and CDR2 sequences are LGHDT and YNNKEL (reference sequence). CDR3 residues: CASSASGRGPYEQYF. The CDR3 DNA follows: TGTGCCAGCAGCGCTAGCGGGAGGGGGCCCTACGAGCAGTACTTC.

The chain links TRBV7-9 to TRBJ1-2, with D possibly being TRBD1 (5 bases). V was clipped by 2 bases and J by 3 bases, with 10 bases between them. Per germline, CDR1 SEHNR and CDR2 FQNEAQ (reference sequence). The CDR3 consists of 14 residues. The CDR3: CASSLLSTDYGYTF. CDR3 in DNA: TGTGCCAGCAGCTTATTGTCGACAGACTATGGCTACACCTTC.

This clonotype turned up a few times. The chain couples TRBV20-1 to TRBJ1-2; D may be TRBD1 (6 bases). Germline V gene lookup returns CDR1 DFQATT and CDR2 SNEGSKA (reference sequence). There are 13 residues in the CDR3. Trimming shortened V by 5 bases and J by 1 base, and 11 bases separated the two germline ends. Here the CDR3 reads CSAATGLNYGYTF. CDR3 DNA: TGCAGTGCTGCGACAGGCCTTAACTATGGCTACACCTTC.

This clonotype was seen many times. The J gene is TRBJ2-3, the V gene TRBV15; no clear D. Per germline, CDR1 LNHNV and CDR2 YYDKDF (reference sequence). The CDR3 contains 16 residues. V lost 0 bases to trimming and J lost 1 base, with 11 bases between them. CDR3 nucleotide sequence: TGTGCCACCAGCAGAGATCTAGGGTCAGGCACAGATACGCAGTATTTT. Translated: CATSRDLGSGTDTQYF.

This clonotype has just a few counts. The chain links TRBV9 to TRBJ2-5; 8 bases align to TRBD1. V shed 7 bases and J 5 bases; nucleotides not matched to a gene: 13. The CDR3 loop spans 15 amino acids. The germline V gene has CDR1 SGDLS and CDR2 YYNGEE. The CDR3 DNA is TGTGCCAGCGGACCGACAGGGGTCATGATGGAGACCCAGTACTTC. This translates into CASGPTGVMMETQYF.

This clonotype has just one count. The genes are TRBV12-3 or TRBV12-4 and TRBJ2-5; 8 nucleotides agree with TRBD1. Trimming cost V 5 bases and J 1 base; bases outside gene matches: 6. The CDR3 spans 15 residues. CDR3 coding DNA: TGTGCCAGCAGTATGTCCAGGGGGCCCCAAGAGACCCAGTACTTC. Protein sequence: CASSMSRGPQETQYF.

Worth noting for this clonotype: Given a much more abundant clone one base away, this may be a read error. The chain carries TRBV7-2 and TRBJ2-5; no clear D. CDR3 length: 13 amino acids. Germline V gene sequence: CDR1 SGHTA, CDR2 FQGNSA. For the CDR3, the DNA is TGTGCCGGCAGCTTAGGGCAGGCGCGGCCCCAGTACTTC. This translates into CAGSLGQARPQYF.

The sample holds one count of this clonotype. An end of the junction differs from the germline gene, which may be a read error. This chain links TRBV5-1 with TRBJ1-1, with TRBD1 identical over 7 bases. From germline, CDR1 is SGHRS and CDR2 YFSETQ. The length of the CDR3 is 14 residues. Here the CDR3 DNA reads TGCGCCCGCAGCTGGGGACAGACGAACACTGAAGCTTTCTTT. Translated, it gives CARSWGQTNTEAFF.

A few counts support this clonotype. The chain combines TRBV4-1 with TRBJ1-4; 11 positions agree with TRBD1. CDR3 length: 15 residues. Germline-derived CDR1 and CDR2 are MGHRA and YSYEKL. V was clipped by 4 bases and J by 8 bases; unmatched bases: 6. The CDR3 bases are TGCGCCAGCAGCCTGAGTGGGACAGGGGGAGAAAAACTGTTTTTT. It specifies CASSLSGTGGEKLFF.

This clonotype was seen only a few times. This chain connects TRBV11-2 to TRBJ2-5; TRBD2 is a possible D gene (6 bases). The end of the DNA fits TRBJ2-7 better, so the J call may be wrong. Germline V gives CDR1 SGHAT, CDR2 FQNNGV. This CDR3 has 15 residues. CDR3 sequence: CASSLSGYEQYEQYF. CDR3 bases: TGTGCCAGCAGCCTGAGCGGGTACGAACAATACGAGCAGTACTTC.

The genes are TRBV2 and TRBJ1-5; 9 bases fit TRBD1. The V gene end was trimmed by 0 bases and the J gene end by 5 bases; junction bases not matched to a gene: 2. The CDR3 sequence is 15 residues long. Germline V gene lookup returns CDR1 SNHLY and CDR2 FYNNEI. DNA for the CDR3: TGTGCCAGCAGTGAAGCAAGGACAGGGGATCAGCCCCAGCATTTT. It encodes CASSEARTGDQPQHF.

This clonotype came up a few times. The CDR3 protein is CASSLAVGQGRSETQYF. In nucleotides, the CDR3 is TGCGCCAGCAGCTTGGCGGTAGGACAGGGCCGTAGCGAGACCCAGTACTTC. This sequence joins TRBV5-1 and TRBJ2-7; 8 bases are shared with TRBD1. The end of the DNA is better explained by TRBJ2-5, so the J call may be wrong. The CDR3 totals 17 residues. Germline assignment: CDR1 SGHRS and CDR2 YFSETQ.

V and J are TRBV4-1 and TRBJ1-2, with TRBD1 identical over 9 bases. The V and J ends lost 3 bases and 3 bases, in that order; junction bases with no gene match: 5. The CDR3 extends over 15 amino acids. The germline V gene encodes CDR1 MGHRA and CDR2 YSYEKL. The CDR3 spells CASSQEGTGYYGYTF. Here the CDR3 DNA reads TGCGCCAGCAGCCAGGAAGGGACAGGGTACTATGGCTACACCTTC.

V usage is TRBV20-1 and J usage is TRBJ2-1, with TRBD2 matching 9 bases. The J segment lost 8 bases and the V segment lost 3 bases, leaving 5 bases of the junction unmatched. Germline V lookup: CDR1 DFQATT, CDR2 SNEGSKA (reference sequence). This CDR3 is built from 13 residues. The CDR3 loop is CSARRGGLDEQFF. The CDR3 nucleotides are TGCAGTGCTAGGCGGGGGGGCCTCGATGAGCAGTTCTTC.

This sequence joins TRBV6-5 and TRBJ2-2; D assignment may be TRBD1 or TRBD2 (5 bases each). This CDR3 is built from 16 residues. V was pared by 4 bases and J by 2 bases, with 14 bases between. Germline V gives CDR1 MNHEY, CDR2 SVGAGI. The CDR3 DNA reads TGTGCCAGCAGTTCCGGGGCCTGGGTTAACACCGGGGAGCTGTTTTTT. Its protein is CASSSGAWVNTGELFF.

V is TRBV7-2 and J is TRBJ2-6; D remains ambiguous. Germline CDR1 and CDR2: SGHTA and FQGNSA. This CDR3 contains 16 residues. V gave up 1 base and J gave up 4 bases, with 11 bases separating them. CDR3 loop: CASSLGGWAGANVLTF. The CDR3 DNA reads TGTGCCAGCAGCTTAGGGGGATGGGCCGGGGCCAACGTCCTGACTTTC.

The table lists this clonotype with a few counts. The J gene is TRBJ1-5, the V gene TRBV6-1, with 10 bases matching TRBD1. The germline CDR1 and CDR2 sequences are MNHNS and SASEGT. The CDR3 is 14 residues long. Unmatched junction bases numbered 3, after V lost 4 bases and J lost 6 bases. The chain's CDR3 is CASSGTGGGQPQHF. The DNA for the CDR3 is TGTGCCAGCAGTGGGACAGGGGGTGGTCAGCCCCAGCATTTT.

The chain couples TRBV15 to TRBJ2-1, with 9 bases lining up with TRBD2. Germline CDR1 is LNHNV and CDR2 is YYDKDF (reference sequence). The length of the CDR3 is 16 residues. V trimming: 0 bases; J trimming: 8 bases; junction bases outside the gene matches: 8. CDR3 sequence reads: CATSRDKSGGSYEQFF. CDR3 sequence (DNA): TGTGCCACCAGCAGAGATAAGAGCGGGGGGTCCTATGAGCAGTTCTTC.

The chain couples TRBV9 to TRBJ2-1, with D possibly called TRBD1 or TRBD2 (5 bases each). V was trimmed by 0 bases and J by 2 bases, leaving 15 bases between them. The germline CDR1 and CDR2 sequences are SGDLS and YYNGEE. The CDR3 has 17 residues. The CDR3 loop is CASSVDRGLLPYNEQFF. CDR3 coding DNA: TGTGCCAGCAGCGTAGATCGGGGCTTACTTCCCTACAATGAGCAGTTCTTC. The full variable domain, rest sourced from reference TRBV9 and TRBJ2-1, is DSGVTQTPKHLITATGQRVTLRCSPRSGDLSVYWYQQSLDQGLQFLIQYYNGEERAKGNILERFSAQQFPDLHSELNLSSLELGDSALYFCASSVDRGLLPYNEQFFGPGTRLTVL.

V is TRBV6-5 and J is TRBJ2-7; D is unclear. Trimming left V 2 bases short and J 1 base short, with 6 bases between. Germline V gene sequence: CDR1 MNHEY, CDR2 SVGAGI. The CDR3 consists of 13 residues. This CDR3 reads CASSYAESYEQYF. CDR3 coding DNA: TGTGCCAGCAGTTACGCGGAATCCTACGAGCAGTACTTC.

J is TRBJ2-3 and V is TRBV7-6; D remains ambiguous. The CDR3 is 15 amino acids. The V gene lost 5 bases and the J gene lost 0 bases, with 12 bases spanning the gap. Per germline, CDR1 SGHVS and CDR2 FNYEAQ. Here the CDR3 reads CASSPSRLSTDTQYF. CDR3 bases: TGTGCCAGCAGCCCCAGCCGCCTTAGCACAGATACGCAGTATTTT. Drawing the rest from reference TRBV7-6 and TRBJ2-3, the complete variable domain is GAGVSQSPRYKVTKRGQDVALRCDPISGHVSLYWYRQALGQGPEFLTYFNYEAQQDKSGLPNDRFSAERPEGSISTLTIQRTEQRDSAMYRCASSPSRLSTDTQYFGPGTRLTVL.

The chain is built from TRBV28 and TRBJ2-3; 7 nucleotides line up with TRBD2. With V trimmed by 10 bases and J by 3 bases, 7 bases remained unmatched. Germline V gene lookup returns CDR1 MDHEN and CDR2 SYDVKM. There are 13 residues in the CDR3. CDR3 nucleotides: TGTGCCATGAAAGCTAGCGGAACAGATACGCAGTATTTT. The encoded protein is CAMKASGTDTQYF.

In its sample, this clonotype was seen once. V usage is TRBV7-9 and J usage is TRBJ1-4, with D hard to call. Germline V gene lookup returns CDR1 SEHNR and CDR2 FQNEAQ (reference sequence). The CDR3 runs to 16 residues. V shed 5 bases and J shed 0 bases, with 13 bases lying between them. The CDR3 coding sequence is TGTGCCAGCAGCCTAAACGTTGAAGCAACTAATGAAAAACTGTTTTTT. This encodes CASSLNVEATNEKLFF.